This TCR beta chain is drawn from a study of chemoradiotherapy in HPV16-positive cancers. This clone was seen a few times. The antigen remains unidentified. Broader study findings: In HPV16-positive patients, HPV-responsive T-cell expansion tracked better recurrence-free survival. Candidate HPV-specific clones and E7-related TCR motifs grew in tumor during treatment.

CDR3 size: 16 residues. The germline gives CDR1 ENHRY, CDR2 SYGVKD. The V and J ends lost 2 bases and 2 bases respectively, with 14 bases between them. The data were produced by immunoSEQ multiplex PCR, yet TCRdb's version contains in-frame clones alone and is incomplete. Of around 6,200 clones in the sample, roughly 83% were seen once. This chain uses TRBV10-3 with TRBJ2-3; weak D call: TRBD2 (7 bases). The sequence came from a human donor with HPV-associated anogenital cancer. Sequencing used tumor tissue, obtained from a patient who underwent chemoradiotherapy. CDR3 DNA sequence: TGTGCCATCAGTGAGGGACTAGGGGGGATCACAGATACGCAGTATTTT. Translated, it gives CAISEGLGGITDTQYF.